The sequence of this T cell receptor (beta chain) was determined in a study of post-analysis software for immune sequencing data. Study-level results: Relative to controls, patients had about 5 TRBV segments at higher frequency, with TRBV5-6, TRBV5-1 and TRBV20-1 among these.

Germline V CDR1 and CDR2: SQVTM, ANQGSEA. This CDR3 comprises 14 residues. Comment on this clonotype: Its specificity is unknown.

Unique molecular identifiers tagged the TCR beta cDNA libraries. TCRdb re-derived calls from the PCR reads in MiXCR, one entry per CDR3 protein. The table lists 750,000 to 950,000 distinct CDR3 sequences, roughly 50% of them singletons. This chain uses TRBV29-1 with TRBJ2-6; possible D gene TRBD2, 6 bases. This clonotype was obtained from a girl aged 10 to 17 with multiple sclerosis. Material for sequencing was blood. CDR3 residues: CSAGRGTGANVLTF. The CDR3 nucleotides read TGCAGTGCAGGGCGGGGTACTGGGGCCAACGTCCTGACTTTC.